The rows below give T cell receptor beta chains drawn from one sample of a study of patients and donors after allogeneic stem cell transplantation. Each CDR3 protein is one row after TCRdb ran MiXCR on the RT-PCR reads. The table lists 900,000 to 1,000,000 distinct CDR3 sequences, approximately 19% of them singletons. The sequenced sample was blood, either unsorted or a sorted T cell fraction (not recorded which). The receptors here all came from a human donor who was either an allogeneic HSCT recipient or a stem cell or donor lymphocyte infusion donor (not recorded which). It is not recorded whose cells these are; they may come from a transplant donor. Both conserved end residues are part of each CDR3. The D gene is left open where the match is weak. Only part of the rows carry a size: once, few, many, or a class if the clone is expanded.

cdr3_nt: TGCAGTGCAAGTAGTTTCACGACAGATACGCAGTATTTT; cdr3_aa: CSASSFTTDTQYF; clone_size: once; j_call: TRBJ2-3; cdr3_length: 13; v_call: TRBV20-1; d_call: -
cdr3_nt: TGCGCCAGCACCCCGGGACACTCGAACACCGGGGAGCTGTTTTTT; cdr3_aa: CASTPGHSNTGELFF; clone_size: -; j_call: TRBJ2-2; cdr3_length: 15; v_call: TRBV5-1; d_call: -
cdr3_nt: TGTGCCAGCAGCCAATCGGGCAACACCGGGGAGCTGTTTTTT; cdr3_aa: CASSQSGNTGELFF; clone_size: few; j_call: TRBJ2-2; cdr3_length: 14; v_call: TRBV16; d_call: -
cdr3_nt: TGTGCCACCAGCAGAGATGGGGGGTATGGCTACACCTTC; cdr3_aa: CATSRDGGYGYTF; clone_size: -; j_call: TRBJ1-2; cdr3_length: 13; v_call: TRBV15; d_call: -
cdr3_nt: TGCAGTGCTAGAGGTGGGCAGGGTCGGTCTGAAGCTTTCTTT; cdr3_aa: CSARGGQGRSEAFF; clone_size: -; j_call: TRBJ1-1; cdr3_length: 14; v_call: TRBV20-1; d_call: -
cdr3_nt: TGTGCCAGCAGTTACTCGAGCCCTGGTCAGGATACGCAGTATTTT; cdr3_aa: CASSYSSPGQDTQYF; clone_size: few; j_call: TRBJ2-3; cdr3_length: 15; v_call: TRBV6-2/TRBV6-3; d_call: -
cdr3_nt: TGCGCCAGCAGTTATCACCGGGACACGGGCACAGATACGCAGTATTTT; cdr3_aa: CASSYHRDTGTDTQYF; clone_size: few; j_call: TRBJ2-3; cdr3_length: 16; v_call: TRBV5-1; d_call: -
cdr3_nt: TGTGCCAGCAGTTCGCCCTTTATTTTT; cdr3_aa: CASSSPFIF; clone_size: -; j_call: TRBJ2-3; cdr3_length: 9; v_call: TRBV2; d_call: -
cdr3_nt: TGCAGCGCGGCGGCCGCCTTGGGCACTGAAGCTTTCTTT; cdr3_aa: CSAAAALGTEAFF; clone_size: few; j_call: TRBJ1-1; cdr3_length: 13; v_call: TRBV20-1; d_call: -
cdr3_nt: TGTGCCAGCTTACCCCTCGCGTGGGGGGGCTTAGATACGCAGTATTTT; cdr3_aa: CASLPLAWGGLDTQYF; clone_size: few; j_call: TRBJ2-3; cdr3_length: 16; v_call: TRBV12-3/TRBV12-4; d_call: -
cdr3_nt: TGCGCCAGCAGCTTGGACACAGGGGGGTCAGATACGCAGTATTTT; cdr3_aa: CASSLDTGGSDTQYF; clone_size: -; j_call: TRBJ2-3; cdr3_length: 15; v_call: TRBV5-1; d_call: TRBD1
cdr3_nt: TGCAGTGCTAGAAGGGTAGGGACAGTGAACACTGAAGCTTTCTTT; cdr3_aa: CSARRVGTVNTEAFF; clone_size: few; j_call: TRBJ1-1; cdr3_length: 15; v_call: TRBV20-1; d_call: TRBD1
cdr3_nt: TGTGCCAGCAGTCCCGGGACACCGAATCAGCCCCAGCATTTT; cdr3_aa: CASSPGTPNQPQHF; clone_size: many; j_call: TRBJ1-5; cdr3_length: 14; v_call: TRBV12-3/TRBV12-4; d_call: -
cdr3_nt: TGTGCCAGCAGGGGGACCGGACACTACCAAGAGACCCAGTACTTC; cdr3_aa: CASRGTGHYQETQYF; clone_size: few; j_call: TRBJ2-5; cdr3_length: 15; v_call: TRBV9; d_call: -
cdr3_nt: TGTGCCAGTAGTATAGACCGCATCCAGGGGGTTTCACCCCTCCACTTT; cdr3_aa: CASSIDRIQGVSPLHF; clone_size: -; j_call: TRBJ1-6; cdr3_length: 16; v_call: TRBV19; d_call: TRBD1
cdr3_nt: TGTGCCAGCACCGGACTAGCGGGACCCTCCGAGCAGTACTTC; cdr3_aa: CASTGLAGPSEQYF; clone_size: few; j_call: TRBJ2-7; cdr3_length: 14; v_call: TRBV2; d_call: TRBD2
cdr3_nt: TGTGCCAGCACCGGAAGGACAGTAACGGATACGCAGTATTTT; cdr3_aa: CASTGRTVTDTQYF; clone_size: -; j_call: TRBJ2-3; cdr3_length: 14; v_call: TRBV6-2/TRBV6-3; d_call: -
cdr3_nt: TGCGCCAGCAGCCAAGAGGGACTTGGCTCCTACGAGCAGTACTTC; cdr3_aa: CASSQEGLGSYEQYF; clone_size: many; j_call: TRBJ2-7; cdr3_length: 15; v_call: TRBV4-3; d_call: -
cdr3_nt: TGTGCCAGCACCGCGGTGGATAGCAATCAGCCCCAGCATTTT; cdr3_aa: CASTAVDSNQPQHF; clone_size: many; j_call: TRBJ1-5; cdr3_length: 14; v_call: TRBV6-1; d_call: -
cdr3_nt: TGTGCCAGCAGTGAAGCGCAAGGGAGTGGCTACACCTTC; cdr3_aa: CASSEAQGSGYTF; clone_size: -; j_call: TRBJ1-2; cdr3_length: 13; v_call: TRBV2; d_call: -
cdr3_nt: TGTGCCAGCAGGGATGCAGGCCCTAACTATGGCTACACCTTC; cdr3_aa: CASRDAGPNYGYTF; clone_size: -; j_call: TRBJ1-2; cdr3_length: 14; v_call: TRBV21-1; d_call: -
cdr3_nt: TGCAGTGCTAGAGGCTCTAGCGGGGTTGATACGCAGTATTTT; cdr3_aa: CSARGSSGVDTQYF; clone_size: few; j_call: TRBJ2-3; cdr3_length: 14; v_call: TRBV20-1; d_call: TRBD2
cdr3_nt: TGTGCCAGCAGTTTATTCCGGGGAGGGGCAGATACGCAGTATTTT; cdr3_aa: CASSLFRGGADTQYF; clone_size: -; j_call: TRBJ2-3; cdr3_length: 15; v_call: TRBV12-3/TRBV12-4; d_call: TRBD2
cdr3_nt: TGCGCCAGCAGCTCTGGGGGGAGCTCCTATAATTCACCCCTCCACTTT; cdr3_aa: CASSSGGSSYNSPLHF; clone_size: -; j_call: TRBJ1-6; cdr3_length: 16; v_call: TRBV5-1; d_call: -
cdr3_nt: TGCGCCAGCAGCTTTAACTTCTACGAGCAGTACTTC; cdr3_aa: CASSFNFYEQYF; clone_size: few; j_call: TRBJ2-7; cdr3_length: 12; v_call: TRBV5-1; d_call: -
cdr3_nt: TGTGCCAGCAGCTTAGAAGCCCGGGACTTCACCTACAATGAGCAGTTCTTC; cdr3_aa: CASSLEARDFTYNEQFF; clone_size: few; j_call: TRBJ2-1; cdr3_length: 17; v_call: TRBV7-6; d_call: -
cdr3_nt: TGTGCCACCCTAGGTAGCGGTCGGAATGAGCAGTTCTTC; cdr3_aa: CATLGSGRNEQFF; clone_size: -; j_call: TRBJ2-1; cdr3_length: 13; v_call: TRBV24-1; d_call: -
cdr3_nt: TGCAGCGTGGACAGAAGGACTGAAGCTTTCTTT; cdr3_aa: CSVDRRTEAFF; clone_size: -; j_call: TRBJ1-1; cdr3_length: 11; v_call: TRBV29-1; d_call: -
cdr3_nt: TGCGCCAGCAGCTTGGAGAGGAGAACTGAAGCTTTCTTT; cdr3_aa: CASSLERRTEAFF; clone_size: -; j_call: TRBJ1-1; cdr3_length: 13; v_call: TRBV5-1; d_call: -
cdr3_nt: TGTGCCACCGGTCCTAGCGGGGGGTACAATGAGCAGTTCTTC; cdr3_aa: CATGPSGGYNEQFF; clone_size: -; j_call: TRBJ2-1; cdr3_length: 14; v_call: TRBV24-1; d_call: TRBD2
cdr3_nt: TGCGCCAGCAGCCCCCTACGGGGTAGCGGGACCCCCGATGAGCAGTTCTTC; cdr3_aa: CASSPLRGSGTPDEQFF; clone_size: -; j_call: TRBJ2-1; cdr3_length: 17; v_call: TRBV5-1; d_call: TRBD2
cdr3_nt: TGCAGTGCTACGGGTCGGGGGAGCACTGAAGCTTTCTTT; cdr3_aa: CSATGRGSTEAFF; clone_size: -; j_call: TRBJ1-1; cdr3_length: 13; v_call: TRBV20-1; d_call: -
cdr3_nt: TGCGCCAGCAGCCAAGTATACCCCGGGACAGGGACCAACACTGAAGCTTTCTTT; cdr3_aa: CASSQVYPGTGTNTEAFF; clone_size: few; j_call: TRBJ1-1; cdr3_length: 18; v_call: TRBV4-1; d_call: TRBD1
cdr3_nt: TGTGCCAGCAGTGGGGACAATCTCGGCAATCAGCCCCAGCATTTT; cdr3_aa: CASSGDNLGNQPQHF; clone_size: -; j_call: TRBJ1-5; cdr3_length: 15; v_call: TRBV25-1; d_call: -
cdr3_nt: TGTGCCAGCAGTGATGGGGTTAGCGTCGTCAATGAGCAGTTCTTC; cdr3_aa: CASSDGVSVVNEQFF; clone_size: -; j_call: TRBJ2-1; cdr3_length: 15; v_call: TRBV6-1; d_call: -
cdr3_nt: TGTGCCATCAGTGAATCAGGGGGCGCGGGTGAAAAACTGTTTTTT; cdr3_aa: CAISESGGAGEKLFF; clone_size: few; j_call: TRBJ1-4; cdr3_length: 15; v_call: TRBV10-3; d_call: TRBD1
cdr3_nt: TGTGCCAGCAGCTTAGCGTCCAGGAACACTGAAGCTTTCTTT; cdr3_aa: CASSLASRNTEAFF; clone_size: -; j_call: TRBJ1-1; cdr3_length: 14; v_call: TRBV7-2; d_call: -
cdr3_nt: TGTGCCAGCAGCGCGGGGACACTCTATGAAAAACTGTTTTTT; cdr3_aa: CASSAGTLYEKLFF; clone_size: -; j_call: TRBJ1-4; cdr3_length: 14; v_call: TRBV9; d_call: -
cdr3_nt: TGTGCCAGCAGCCCCAGGACTAGCGGGGGGGCCGGTTTTGCAGATACGCAGTATTTT; cdr3_aa: CASSPRTSGGAGFADTQYF; clone_size: few; j_call: TRBJ2-3; cdr3_length: 19; v_call: TRBV11-2; d_call: TRBD2
cdr3_nt: TGCGCCAGCAGCTCGACAGAAGGATGGTCTGAAGCTTTCTTT; cdr3_aa: CASSSTEGWSEAFF; clone_size: few; j_call: TRBJ1-1; cdr3_length: 14; v_call: TRBV5-1; d_call: -
cdr3_nt: TGCGCCAGCAGCTTGAAGACAGGGTCCTACGAGCAGTACTTC; cdr3_aa: CASSLKTGSYEQYF; clone_size: many; j_call: TRBJ2-7; cdr3_length: 14; v_call: TRBV5-6; d_call: TRBD1
cdr3_nt: TGTGCCAGCAGCGCAGCGACAGGTCGACTCTACGAGCAGTACTTC; cdr3_aa: CASSAATGRLYEQYF; clone_size: few; j_call: TRBJ2-7; cdr3_length: 15; v_call: TRBV7-9; d_call: -
cdr3_nt: TGCGCCAGCAGCTTGTCGCAAGCGGGTCCCCCCGGGGAGCTGTTTTTT; cdr3_aa: CASSLSQAGPPGELFF; clone_size: few; j_call: TRBJ2-2; cdr3_length: 16; v_call: TRBV5-1; d_call: -
cdr3_nt: TGTGCCAGCAGCGAGACAGGTCTCGGGGGGAATGAGCAGTTCTTC; cdr3_aa: CASSETGLGGNEQFF; clone_size: -; j_call: TRBJ2-1; cdr3_length: 15; v_call: TRBV2; d_call: -